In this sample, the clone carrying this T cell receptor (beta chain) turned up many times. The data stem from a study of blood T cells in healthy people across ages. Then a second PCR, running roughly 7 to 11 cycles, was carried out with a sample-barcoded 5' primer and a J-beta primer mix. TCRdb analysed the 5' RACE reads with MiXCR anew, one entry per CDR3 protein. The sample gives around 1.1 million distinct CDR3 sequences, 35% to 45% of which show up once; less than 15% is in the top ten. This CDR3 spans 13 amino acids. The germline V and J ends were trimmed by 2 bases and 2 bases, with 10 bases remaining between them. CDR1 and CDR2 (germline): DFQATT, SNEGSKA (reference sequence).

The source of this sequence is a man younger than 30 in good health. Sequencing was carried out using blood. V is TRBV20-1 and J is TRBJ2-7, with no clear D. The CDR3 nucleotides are TGCAGTGCTAGACAGGACCTCGCCTACGAGCAGTACTTC. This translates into CSARQDLAYEQYF.